The T cell receptor beta chain under discussion was sequenced for a study of T cell repertoires in cytomegalovirus infection. In the study overall: Epitope selection comprised recently identified HLA-C-restricted CMV epitopes and well-studied HLA-B-restricted CMV epitopes. Public TCR beta signatures were indicative of both CMV infection and a matching HLA type.

MiXCR, applied by TCRdb to the reads, yields one record per CDR3 protein. The sample carries roughly 69,000 distinct CDR3 sequences, 20% to 25% recorded once. Notes on this clonotype: Its antigen is unknown.

Points from the study as a whole: Based on cumulative public TCR beta family frequency, carriers of CMV plus the relevant HLA were identified.

This receptor was taken from a human donor in good health (CMV status not recorded). Some clones in this sample may be carry-over from other donors' samples. Sequencing used CD8+ T cells from cultured PBMCs, obtained from culture after CMV antigen stimulation.

In DNA, the CDR3 is TGTGCCAGCAGTTACGATGGAGGTAGCAATCAGCCCCAGCATTTT. Amino acids: CASSYDGGSNQPQHF. The V gene is TRBV6-6, the J gene TRBJ1-5, with no clear D. Trimming cost V 2 bases and J 0 bases, with 8 bases left between them. Germline V lookup: CDR1 MNHNY, CDR2 SVGAGI (reference sequence). CDR3 length equals 15 residues.